Each of the 5 T cell receptor beta chains below was sequenced from the same sample in a study of blood T cell repertoires in COVID-19. TCRdb keeps only in-frame clones here, not all; method: immunoSEQ multiplex PCR. In the table there are roughly 440,000 clones, more than 70% of which are singletons. The sample comprised peripheral blood. The receptors stem from a woman in her 50s with COVID-19, enrolled during active disease.

This clone was recorded only once. The rearrangement uses TRBV10-3 and TRBJ2-5, with D hard to call. CDR1 and CDR2 (germline): ENHRY, SYGVKD. The CDR3 length is 14 residues. Deletions cut 0 bases from V and 5 bases from J, with 10 bases between. CDR3 nucleotide sequence: TGTGCCATCAGTGAGTCGGCCGTCTCCGAGACCCAGTACTTC. Translated, it gives CAISESAVSETQYF.

The chain combines TRBV28 with TRBJ2-3; weak D call: TRBD1 (5 bases). Trimming stripped 4 bases from V and 2 bases from J, with 10 bases between. The CDR3 is 14 amino acids. CDR1 and CDR2 from the germline V gene are MDHEN and SYDVKM. The CDR3 here is CASSSTTDTDTQYF. The CDR3, as DNA: TGTGCCAGCAGTTCAACGACAGACACAGATACGCAGTATTTT.

The J gene is TRBJ2-2, the V gene TRBV11-3; D is possibly TRBD2 (5 bases). Germline lookup yields CDR1 SGHNT and CDR2 YENEEA. V was clipped by 1 base and J by 5 bases, with 8 bases between them. The CDR3 length is 14 residues. This CDR3 is CASSLGRGTGELFF. DNA of the CDR3: TGTGCCAGCAGCTTAGGCCGGGGTACCGGGGAGCTGTTTTTT.

The rearrangement uses TRBV7-9 and TRBJ1-5; 8 bases are a match to TRBD1. The V gene end was trimmed by 5 bases and the J gene end by 9 bases; junction bases not matched to a gene: 3. This CDR3 comprises 12 residues. CDR1 and CDR2 (germline): SEHNR, FQNEAQ (reference sequence). In DNA, the CDR3 is TGTGCCAGCAGCCCGGACAGGGCGCCCCAGCATTTT. This codes for CASSPDRAPQHF.

This clone has just one count. The chain employs TRBV5-1 and TRBJ1-1; D is unclear. CDR3 length: 14 residues. Germline assignment: CDR1 SGHRS and CDR2 YFSETQ. V shed 0 bases and J shed 4 bases, with 10 bases lying between them. DNA for the CDR3: TGCGCCAGCAGCTTGGGAGGGTCGGGCACTGAAGCTTTCTTT. The encoded protein is CASSLGGSGTEAFF.